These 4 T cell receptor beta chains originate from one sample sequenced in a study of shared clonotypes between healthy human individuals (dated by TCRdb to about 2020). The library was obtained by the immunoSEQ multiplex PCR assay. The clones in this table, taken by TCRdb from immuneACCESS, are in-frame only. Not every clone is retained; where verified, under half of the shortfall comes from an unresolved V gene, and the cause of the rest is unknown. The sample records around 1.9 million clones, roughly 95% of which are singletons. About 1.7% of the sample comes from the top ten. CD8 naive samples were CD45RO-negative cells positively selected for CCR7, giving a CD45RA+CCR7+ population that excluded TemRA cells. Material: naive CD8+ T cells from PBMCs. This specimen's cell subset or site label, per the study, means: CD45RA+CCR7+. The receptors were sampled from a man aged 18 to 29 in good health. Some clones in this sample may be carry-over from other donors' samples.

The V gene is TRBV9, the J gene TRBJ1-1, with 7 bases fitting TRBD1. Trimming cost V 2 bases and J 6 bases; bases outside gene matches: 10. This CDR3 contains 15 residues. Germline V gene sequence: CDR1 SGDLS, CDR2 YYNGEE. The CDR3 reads CASSVHGTVESEAFF. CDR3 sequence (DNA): TGTGCCAGCAGCGTTCACGGGACAGTGGAGTCTGAAGCTTTCTTT.

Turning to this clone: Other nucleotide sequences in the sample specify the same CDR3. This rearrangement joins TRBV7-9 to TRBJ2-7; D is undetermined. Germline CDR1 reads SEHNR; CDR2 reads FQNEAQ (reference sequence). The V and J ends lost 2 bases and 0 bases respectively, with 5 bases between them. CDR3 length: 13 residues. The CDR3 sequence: CASSLPSSYEQYF. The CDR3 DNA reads TGTGCCAGCAGCTTACCCAGCTCCTACGAGCAGTACTTC. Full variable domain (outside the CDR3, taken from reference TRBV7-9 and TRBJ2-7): DTGVSQNPRHKITKRGQNVTFRCDPISEHNRLYWYRQTLGQGPEFLTYFQNEAQLEKSRLLSDRFSAERPKGSFSTLEIQRTEQGDSAMYLCASSLPSSYEQYFGPGTRLTVT.

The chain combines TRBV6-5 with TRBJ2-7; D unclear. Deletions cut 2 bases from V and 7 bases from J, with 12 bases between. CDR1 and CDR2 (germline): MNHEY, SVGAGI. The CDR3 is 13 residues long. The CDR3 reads CASSYPGRLEQYF. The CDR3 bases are TGTGCCAGCAGTTACCCCGGACGGCTGGAGCAGTACTTC.

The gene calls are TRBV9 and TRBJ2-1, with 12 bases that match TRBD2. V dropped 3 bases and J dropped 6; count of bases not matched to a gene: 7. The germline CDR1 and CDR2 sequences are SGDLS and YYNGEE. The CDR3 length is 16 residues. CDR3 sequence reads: CASSAGTSGPSNEQFF. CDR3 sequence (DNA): TGTGCCAGCAGCGCGGGGACTAGCGGGCCCTCCAATGAGCAGTTCTTC.